What follows are 23 T cell receptor beta chains derived from one specimen sequenced in a study of beta chain features in type 1 diabetes. cDNA synthesis used the whole RNA isolate, giving expressed TCRB sequences. Generated by immunoSEQ multiplex PCR, the TCRdb table keeps only in-frame clones and is missing some. In the table there are just over 600,000 clones, around 15% of which are singletons. Material for sequencing was naive CD4+ T cells from blood. The receptors shown here come from a man aged 18-30 years in good health.

This clone was observed a few times. This rearrangement joins TRBV27 to TRBJ2-1, with D hard to call. This CDR3 has 14 amino acids. V was trimmed by 1 base and J by 3 bases, leaving 7 bases between them. Germline V gene lookup returns CDR1 MNHEY and CDR2 SMNVEV (reference sequence). The chain's CDR3 is CASSLWQDYNEQFF. The DNA of the CDR3 is TGTGCCAGCAGTTTATGGCAGGACTACAATGAGCAGTTCTTC.

V usage is TRBV19 and J usage is TRBJ2-1, with 9 bases fitting TRBD2. The CDR3 loop spans 18 amino acids. Germline CDR1 LNHDA, CDR2 SQIVND (reference sequence). With 7 bases clipped from V and 5 bases from J, the junction kept 18 bases outside the gene matches. The CDR3 coding sequence is TGTGCCAGTACCACTAGAACTTCTACTAGCGGGCCGGACAATGAGCAGTTCTTC. Encoded protein: CASTTRTSTSGPDNEQFF. Complete variable domain (other parts from reference TRBV19 and TRBJ2-1): DGGITQSPKYLFRKEGQNVTLSCEQNLNHDAMYWYRQDPGQGLRLIYYSQIVNDFQKGDIAEGYSVSREKKESFPLTVTSAQKNPTAFYLCASTTRTSTSGPDNEQFFGPGTRLTVL.

The genes are TRBV9 and TRBJ2-6, with TRBD1 matching 7 bases. V was pared by 5 bases and J by 2 bases, with 7 bases of the junction left unmatched. The CDR3 runs to 16 residues. The germline V gene has CDR1 SGDLS and CDR2 YYNGEE. This CDR3 is CASSKGQSAGANVLTF. The CDR3 DNA reads TGTGCCAGCAGTAAGGGACAGTCTGCTGGGGCCAACGTCCTGACTTTC.

This clone was counted only a few times. The chain employs TRBV6-1 and TRBJ1-1, with 11 bases matching TRBD1. The CDR3 covers 14 residues. Germline trimming cut 2 bases from V and 11 bases from J; bases unmatched to any gene: 7. Germline CDR1 MNHNS, CDR2 SASEGT. In DNA form, the CDR3 reads TGTGCCAGCAGTGAACGGACAGGGGGCGCGATGGCTTTCTTT. Amino acids: CASSERTGGAMAFF.

This chain joins TRBV30 and TRBJ1-2; D remains ambiguous. Trimming cost V 2 bases and J 3 bases, with 19 bases left between them. CDR3 length: 16 amino acids. CDR1 is GTSNPN and CDR2 is SVGIG in the germline V gene (reference sequence). CDR3 residues: CAWSTPAGGWDYGYTF. The CDR3 DNA is TGTGCCTGGAGTACCCCGGCGGGTGGGTGGGACTATGGCTACACCTTC.

A few counts support this clone. The V call is TRBV7-9, the J call TRBJ2-5; D gene ambiguous. The CDR3 loop spans 14 amino acids. The V gene's germline CDR1 is SEHNR and CDR2 FQNEAQ (reference sequence). V was pared by 3 bases and J by 2 bases, with 10 bases between. Written as DNA, the CDR3 is TGTGCCAGCAGCTTGGCTAGATCTCAAGAGACCCAGTACTTC. The encoded protein is CASSLARSQETQYF.

The rearrangement uses TRBV5-1 and TRBJ2-3; 11 bases agree with TRBD1. CDR1 and CDR2 (germline): SGHRS, YFSETQ. The CDR3 totals 14 residues. V lost 5 bases to trimming and J lost 5 bases; unmatched junction nucleotides: 4. As DNA, the CDR3 is TGCGCCAGCAGACCGGGACAGGGGGGAGATACGCAGTATTTT. It codes for CASRPGQGGDTQYF.

This clone was detected only a few times. The chain employs TRBV4-3 and TRBJ2-1, with TRBD2 matching 7 bases. The CDR3 totals 16 residues. The germline V gene has CDR1 LGHNA and CDR2 YSLEER. Trimming removed 1 base from V and 0 bases from J; junction bases left unmatched: 3. CDR3 loop: CASSQAGRSSYNEQFF. CDR3 sequence (DNA): TGCGCCAGCAGCCAAGCCGGGAGGAGCTCCTACAATGAGCAGTTCTTC.

V is TRBV10-3 and J is TRBJ1-2; TRBD1 is a possible D gene (6 bases). Trimming removed 6 bases from V and 2 bases from J, with 19 bases in between. This CDR3 is 16 amino acids long. Per germline, CDR1 ENHRY and CDR2 SYGVKD. CDR3 DNA sequence: TGTGCCATCAGGGCCAGGGGAACTATCTTCAACTATGGCTACACCTTC. Its protein is CAIRARGTIFNYGYTF.

V and J are TRBV19 and TRBJ1-5; 9 bases align to TRBD1. The V and J ends lost 3 bases and 2 bases, in that order; junction bases with no gene match: 2. Germline CDR1 LNHDA, CDR2 SQIVND (reference sequence). The CDR3 length is 15 residues. CDR3 in DNA: TGTGCCAGTAGTATTAGGACAGGGGGCAATCAGCCCCAGCATTTT. Protein: CASSIRTGGNQPQHF.

This rearrangement joins TRBV4-3 to TRBJ2-2; the match to TRBD1 covers 12 bases. CDR1 and CDR2 (germline): LGHNA, YSLEER. The CDR3 runs to 19 residues. The V and J ends lost 4 bases and 3 bases, in that order; junction bases with no gene match: 12. CDR3 bases: TGCGCCAGCAGCCGGATGAAGGGACAGGGGGCGGGCGACACCGGGGAGCTGTTTTTT. It is translated as CASSRMKGQGAGDTGELFF.

This clone was counted between two and nine times. The rearrangement uses TRBV4-3 and TRBJ2-7; 9 bases are shared with TRBD1. The J segment lost 2 bases and the V segment lost 2 bases, leaving 4 bases of the junction unmatched. Per the germline V gene, CDR1 is LGHNA and CDR2 is YSLEER. There are 15 residues in the CDR3. The CDR3 reads CASSQPGQGPYEQYF. CDR3 bases: TGCGCCAGCAGCCAACCGGGACAGGGCCCCTACGAGCAGTACTTC.

This clone was observed a few times. The V call is TRBV6-5, the J call TRBJ1-1; D not certain. There are 15 residues in the CDR3. Trimming removed 2 bases at V and 1 base at J, with 11 bases between. Germline V gives CDR1 MNHEY, CDR2 SVGAGI. For the CDR3, the DNA is TGTGCCAGCAGTTACATAGCATCTGGGAACACTGAAGCTTTCTTT. Its translation is CASSYIASGNTEAFF.

This clone occurred many times. The sample holds other DNA sequences that translate to the same CDR3. J is TRBJ2-1 and V is TRBV7-2; D is unclear. The CDR3 is 11 amino acids. The ends were cut back, 1 base at V and 5 bases at J, with 0 bases in the middle. Germline loops: CDR1 SGHTA, CDR2 FQGNSA. As DNA, the CDR3 is TGTGCCAGCAGCTTAGACAATGAGCAGTTCTTC. Protein product: CASSLDNEQFF.

The chain employs TRBV9 and TRBJ1-1, with 8 bases that match TRBD1. There are 15 residues in the CDR3. With V trimmed by 0 bases and J by 1 base, 2 bases remained unmatched. The germline V gene has CDR1 SGDLS and CDR2 YYNGEE. As DNA, the CDR3 is TGTGCCAGCAGCGTAGTTGACAGGGGGAACACTGAAGCTTTCTTT. It encodes CASSVVDRGNTEAFF.

This clone has just a few counts. This specimen includes other DNA sequences encoding the same CDR3. This chain uses TRBV9 with TRBJ2-1; 9 bases are shared with TRBD2. This CDR3 has 15 residues. CDR1 is SGDLS, CDR2 YYNGEE, per germline. The V gene end was trimmed by 2 bases and the J gene end by 4 bases; junction bases not matched to a gene: 4. CDR3 sequence: CASSVSGRSYNEQFF. For the CDR3, the DNA is TGTGCCAGCAGCGTCAGCGGGAGGTCGTACAATGAGCAGTTCTTC.

The V and J genes are TRBV7-2 and TRBJ2-7, with D possibly matching TRBD1 (5 bases). The ends were cut back, 1 base at V and 5 bases at J, with 12 bases in the middle. The CDR3 has 14 amino acids. CDR1 and CDR2 (germline): SGHTA, FQGNSA. CDR3 DNA sequence: TGTGCCAGCAGCTTAGTCCCAGGGAAGAACGAGCAGTACTTC. This gives the protein CASSLVPGKNEQYF.

The J gene is TRBJ2-7, the V gene TRBV7-3, with 9 positions matching TRBD1. The CDR3 has 15 residues. Germline trimming cut 2 bases from V and 5 bases from J; bases unmatched to any gene: 7. Germline lookup yields CDR1 SGHTA and CDR2 FQGTGA. The DNA for the CDR3 is TGTGCCAGCAGCTTAGGGTGGACAGGGGTTAACGAGCAGTACTTC. Its translation is CASSLGWTGVNEQYF.

This clone has a handful of counts. This chain joins TRBV5-4 and TRBJ1-3; TRBD1 is a possible D gene (6 bases). The CDR3 has 15 amino acids. V was pared by 4 bases and J by 3 bases, with 14 bases between. CDR1 and CDR2 from the germline V gene are SGHNT and YYREEE (reference sequence). The CDR3 region is CASSQDSLLGNTIYF. The CDR3 region has the DNA TGTGCCAGCAGCCAGGACAGCCTTCTTGGAAACACCATATATTTT.

This clone was observed a handful of times. This chain uses TRBV15 with TRBJ1-2, with TRBD1 matching over 7 bases. This CDR3 region has 15 residues. V shed 3 bases and J 1 base; nucleotides not matched to a gene: 5. CDR1 and CDR2 (germline): LNHNV, YYDKDF (reference sequence). The CDR3 DNA reads TGTGCCACCAGCAGGGAGGGACAGCTTAACTATGGCTACACCTTC. It yields the protein CATSREGQLNYGYTF. Drawing the rest from reference TRBV15 and TRBJ1-2, the complete variable domain is DAMVIQNPRYQVTQFGKPVTLSCSQTLNHNVMYWYQQKSSQAPKLLFHYYDKDFNNEADTPDNFQSRRPNTSFCFLDIRSPGLGDTAMYLCATSREGQLNYGYTFGSGTRLTVV.

The sample holds a few counts of this clone. This sample includes further DNA sequences coding for the same CDR3. The rearrangement joins TRBV4-1 to TRBJ2-3; 12 bases are a match to TRBD2. The V segment lost 4 bases and the J segment 0 bases; nucleotides outside the gene matches: 2. This CDR3 is 16 amino acids long. Germline V gene data show CDR1 as MGHRA and CDR2 as YSYEKL. This chain's CDR3 is CASSLGTSGSTDTQYF. The CDR3 DNA reads TGCGCCAGCAGCCTGGGGACTAGCGGGAGCACAGATACGCAGTATTTT.

The chain has TRBV5-1 and TRBJ2-2, with TRBD1 matching over 8 bases. V was pared by 5 bases and J by 1 base, with 4 bases of the junction left unmatched. There are 15 residues in the CDR3. CDR1 is SGHRS and CDR2 is YFSETQ in the germline V gene. This CDR3 is CASRPGTGNTGELFF. The CDR3 DNA reads as TGCGCCAGCAGGCCCGGGACAGGGAACACCGGGGAGCTGTTTTTT.

A few counts support this clone. The chain joins TRBV5-8 to TRBJ1-3; 8 nucleotides match TRBD1. Per germline, CDR1 SGHTS and CDR2 YDEGEE. This CDR3 is 15 amino acids long. After removal of 0 bases from V and 4 bases from J, the junction contained 3 bases not matched to a gene. The CDR3 reads CASSLGTGIGNTIYF. The CDR3 nucleotides read TGTGCCAGCAGCTTGGGGACAGGGATCGGAAACACCATATATTTT.